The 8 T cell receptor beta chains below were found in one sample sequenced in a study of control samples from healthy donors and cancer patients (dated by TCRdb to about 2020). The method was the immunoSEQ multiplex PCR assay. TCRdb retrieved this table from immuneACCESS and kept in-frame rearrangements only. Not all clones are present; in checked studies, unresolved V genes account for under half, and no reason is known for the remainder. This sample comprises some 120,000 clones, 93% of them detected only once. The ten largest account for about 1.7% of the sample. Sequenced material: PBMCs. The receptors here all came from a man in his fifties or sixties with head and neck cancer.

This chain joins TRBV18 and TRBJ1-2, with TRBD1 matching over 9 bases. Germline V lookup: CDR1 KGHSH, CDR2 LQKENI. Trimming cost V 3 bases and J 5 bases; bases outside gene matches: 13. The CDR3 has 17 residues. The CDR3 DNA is TGTGCCAGCTCACCGAAGGTGTTGGACAGGGGAATTTATGGCTACACCTTC. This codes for CASSPKVLDRGIYGYTF. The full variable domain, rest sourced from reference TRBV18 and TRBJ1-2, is NAGVMQNPRHLVRRRGQEARLRCSPMKGHSHVYWYRQLPEEGLKFMVYLQKENIIDESGMPKERFSAEFPKEGPSILRIQQVVRGDSAAYFCASSPKVLDRGIYGYTFGSGTRLTVV.

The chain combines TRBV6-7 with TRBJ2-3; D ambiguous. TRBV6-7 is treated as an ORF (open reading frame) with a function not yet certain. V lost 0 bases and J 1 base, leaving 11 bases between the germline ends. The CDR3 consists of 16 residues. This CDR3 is CASSYSTCGGTDTQYF. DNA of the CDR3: TGTGCCAGCAGTTACTCGACATGCGGAGGCACAGATACGCAGTATTTT.

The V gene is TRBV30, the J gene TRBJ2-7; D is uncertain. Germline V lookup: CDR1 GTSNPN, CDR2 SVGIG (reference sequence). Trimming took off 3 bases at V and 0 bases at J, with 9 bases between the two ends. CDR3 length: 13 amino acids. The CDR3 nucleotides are TGTGCCTGGAGAAGCAGATTCTCCTACGAGCAGTACTTC. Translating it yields CAWRSRFSYEQYF.

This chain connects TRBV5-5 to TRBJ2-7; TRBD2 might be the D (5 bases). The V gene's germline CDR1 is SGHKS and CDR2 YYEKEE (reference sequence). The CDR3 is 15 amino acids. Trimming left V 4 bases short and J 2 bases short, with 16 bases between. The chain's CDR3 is CASSLTGSAPYEQYF. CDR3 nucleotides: TGTGCCAGCAGCCTGACGGGGTCTGCACCCTACGAGCAGTACTTC.

CDR3 sequence: CASSPETRSYPTQYF. Written as DNA, the CDR3 is TGTGCCAGCAGCCCCGAGACTAGATCTTATCCGACCCAGTACTTC. V is TRBV7-2 and J is TRBJ2-5, with D maybe TRBD2 (6 bases). CDR1 is SGHTA, CDR2 FQGNSA, per germline. The CDR3 is 15 residues long. The V end was cut by 5 bases, the J end by 7 bases, with 20 bases between.

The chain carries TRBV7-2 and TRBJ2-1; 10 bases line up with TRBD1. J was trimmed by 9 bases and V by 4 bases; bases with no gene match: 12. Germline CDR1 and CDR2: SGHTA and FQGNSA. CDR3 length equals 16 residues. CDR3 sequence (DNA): TGTGCCAGCAGCTCCCGAGAGACAGGGGGCTACGGTGAGCAGTTCTTC. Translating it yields CASSSRETGGYGEQFF. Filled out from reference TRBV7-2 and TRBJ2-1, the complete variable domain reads GAGVSQSPSNKVTEKGKDVELRCDPISGHTALYWYRQSLGQGLEFLIYFQGNSAPDKSGLPSDRFSAERTGGSVSTLTIQRTQQEDSAVYLCASSSRETGGYGEQFFGPGTRLTVL.

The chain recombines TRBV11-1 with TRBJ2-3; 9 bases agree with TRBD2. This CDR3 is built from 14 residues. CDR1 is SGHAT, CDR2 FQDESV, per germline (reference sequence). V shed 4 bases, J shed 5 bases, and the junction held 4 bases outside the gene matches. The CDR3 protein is CASSSLTSGDTQYF. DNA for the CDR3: TGTGCCAGCAGCTCCCTGACTAGCGGAGATACGCAGTATTTT.

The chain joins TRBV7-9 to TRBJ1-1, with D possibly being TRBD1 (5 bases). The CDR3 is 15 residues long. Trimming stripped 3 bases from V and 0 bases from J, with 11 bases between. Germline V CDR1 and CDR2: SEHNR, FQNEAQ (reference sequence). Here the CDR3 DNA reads TGTGCCAGCAGCTTCGAGTTGGGGGTGAACACTGAAGCTTTCTTT. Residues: CASSFELGVNTEAFF. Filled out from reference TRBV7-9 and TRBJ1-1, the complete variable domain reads DTGVSQNPRHKITKRGQNVTFRCDPISEHNRLYWYRQTLGQGPEFLTYFQNEAQLEKSRLLSDRFSAERPKGSFSTLEIQRTEQGDSAMYLCASSFELGVNTEAFFGQGTRLTVV.